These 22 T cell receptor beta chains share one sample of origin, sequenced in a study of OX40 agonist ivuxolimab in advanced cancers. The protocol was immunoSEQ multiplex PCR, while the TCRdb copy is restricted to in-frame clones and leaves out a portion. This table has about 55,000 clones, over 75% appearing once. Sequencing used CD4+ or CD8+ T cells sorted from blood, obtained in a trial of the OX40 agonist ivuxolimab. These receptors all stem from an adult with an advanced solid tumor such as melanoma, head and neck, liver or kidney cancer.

CDR3 nucleotide sequence: TGTGCCATCAGCAGATTGCAGGCTACTGAGCAGTTCTTC. Protein sequence: CAISRLQATEQFF. This sequence joins TRBV10-3 and TRBJ2-1; unclear D gene. The germline CDR1 and CDR2 sequences are ENHRY and SYGVKD. The CDR3 is 13 residues long. Trimming took 6 bases from V and 9 from J, leaving 15 bases between them.

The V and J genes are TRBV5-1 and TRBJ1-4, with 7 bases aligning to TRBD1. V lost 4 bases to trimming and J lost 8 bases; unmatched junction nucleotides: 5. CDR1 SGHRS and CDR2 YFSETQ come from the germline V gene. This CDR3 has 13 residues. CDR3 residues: CASSRGLEEKLFF. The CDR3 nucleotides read TGCGCCAGCAGCAGGGGGCTCGAGGAAAAACTGTTTTTT.

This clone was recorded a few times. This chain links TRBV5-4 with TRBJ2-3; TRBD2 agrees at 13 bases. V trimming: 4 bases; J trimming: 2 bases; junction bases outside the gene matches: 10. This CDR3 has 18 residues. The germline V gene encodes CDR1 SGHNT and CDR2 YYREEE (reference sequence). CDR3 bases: TGTGCCAGCAGCCGAGGACTAGCGGGAGCCATTCTCACAGATACGCAGTATTTT. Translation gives CASSRGLAGAILTDTQYF.

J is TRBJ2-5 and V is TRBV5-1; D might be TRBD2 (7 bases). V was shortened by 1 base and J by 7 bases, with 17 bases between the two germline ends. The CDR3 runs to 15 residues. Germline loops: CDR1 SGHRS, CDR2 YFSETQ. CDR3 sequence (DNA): TGCGCCAGCAGCTTGAGGGGGGGCACCGGGAGGACCCAGTACTTC. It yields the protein CASSLRGGTGRTQYF. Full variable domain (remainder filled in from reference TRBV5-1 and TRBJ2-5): KAGVTQTPRYLIKTRGQQVTLSCSPISGHRSVSWYQQTPGQGLQFLFEYFSETQRNKGNFPGRFSGRQFSNSRSEMNVSTLELGDSALYLCASSLRGGTGRTQYFGPGTRLLVL.

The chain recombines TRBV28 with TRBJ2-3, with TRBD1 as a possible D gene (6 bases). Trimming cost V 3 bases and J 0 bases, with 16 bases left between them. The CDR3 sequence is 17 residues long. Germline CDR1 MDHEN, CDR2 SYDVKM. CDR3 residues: CASSFLWATGSTDTQYF. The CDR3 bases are TGTGCCAGCAGTTTTCTCTGGGCCACAGGGAGCACAGATACGCAGTATTTT.

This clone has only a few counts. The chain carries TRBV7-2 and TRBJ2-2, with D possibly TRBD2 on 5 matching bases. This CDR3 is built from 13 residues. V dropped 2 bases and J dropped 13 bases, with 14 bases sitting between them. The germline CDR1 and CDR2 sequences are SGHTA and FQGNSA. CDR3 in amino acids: CASSLRVVEGLFF. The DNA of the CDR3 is TGTGCCAGCAGCTTAAGGGTGGTAGAGGGGCTGTTTTTT.

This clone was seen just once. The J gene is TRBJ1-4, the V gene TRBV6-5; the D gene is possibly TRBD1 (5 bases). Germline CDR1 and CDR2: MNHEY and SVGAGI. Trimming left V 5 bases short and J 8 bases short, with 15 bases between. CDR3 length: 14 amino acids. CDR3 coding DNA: TGTGCCAGCAGTAGTAGGGGAGTTGGAGAAAAACTGTTTTTT. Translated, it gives CASSSRGVGEKLFF.

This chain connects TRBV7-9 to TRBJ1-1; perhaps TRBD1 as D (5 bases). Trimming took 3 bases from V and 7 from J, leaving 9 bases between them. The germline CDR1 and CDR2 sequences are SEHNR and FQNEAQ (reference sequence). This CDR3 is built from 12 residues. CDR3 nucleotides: TGTGCCAGCAGCTTCCTAACAGGTGAAGCTTTCTTT. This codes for CASSFLTGEAFF.

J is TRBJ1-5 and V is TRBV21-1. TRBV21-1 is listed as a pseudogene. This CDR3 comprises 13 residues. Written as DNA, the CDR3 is TGTGACACCCCCGGGGCTAGCAATCAGCCCCAGCATTTT. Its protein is CDTPGASNQPQHF.

The CDR3 region is CASSKEVGYNEQFF. The CDR3 bases are TGTGCCAGCAGCAAGGAGGTGGGCTACAATGAGCAGTTCTTC. The chain employs TRBV7-2 and TRBJ2-1; possible D gene TRBD2, 5 bases. This CDR3 is built from 14 residues. V lost 5 bases and J lost 3, with 11 bases in between. Germline CDR1 is SGHTA and CDR2 is FQGNSA.

Here the CDR3 reads CATSRDRGGRGNYNEQFF. DNA for the CDR3: TGTGCCACCAGCAGAGATAGGGGGGGCAGGGGAAACTACAATGAGCAGTTCTTC. The chain combines TRBV15 with TRBJ2-1; D perhaps matches TRBD2 (7 bases). The CDR3 has 18 amino acids. V shed 0 bases and J shed 3 bases, with 18 bases lying between them. Germline V gene lookup returns CDR1 LNHNV and CDR2 YYDKDF (reference sequence).

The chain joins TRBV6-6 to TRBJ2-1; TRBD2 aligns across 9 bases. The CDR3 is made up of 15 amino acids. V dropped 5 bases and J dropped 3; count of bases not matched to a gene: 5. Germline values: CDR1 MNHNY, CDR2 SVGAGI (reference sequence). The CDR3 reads CASSQLAGLYNEQFF. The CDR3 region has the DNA TGTGCCAGCAGTCAACTAGCGGGCCTCTACAATGAGCAGTTCTTC.

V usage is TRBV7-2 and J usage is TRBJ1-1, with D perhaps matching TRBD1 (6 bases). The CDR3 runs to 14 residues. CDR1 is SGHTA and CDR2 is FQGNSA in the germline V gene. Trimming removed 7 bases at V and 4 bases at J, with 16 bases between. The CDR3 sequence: CASTLTGGGTEAFF. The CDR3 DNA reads TGTGCCAGCACCCTAACGGGAGGGGGCACTGAAGCTTTCTTT. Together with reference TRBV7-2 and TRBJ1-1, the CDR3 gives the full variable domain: GAGVSQSPSNKVTEKGKDVELRCDPISGHTALYWYRQSLGQGLEFLIYFQGNSAPDKSGLPSDRFSAERTGGSVSTLTIQRTQQEDSAVYLCASTLTGGGTEAFFGQGTRLTVV.

In DNA form, the CDR3 reads TGTGCCAGCAGTTACTCTCCAGCCTCCTACGAGCAGTACTTC. Encoded protein: CASSYSPASYEQYF. This sequence joins TRBV6-6 and TRBJ2-7; D gene ambiguous. This CDR3 is 14 amino acids long. In germline, CDR1 is MNHNY, CDR2 SVGAGI (reference sequence). V was trimmed by 0 bases and J by 0 bases, leaving 6 bases between them.

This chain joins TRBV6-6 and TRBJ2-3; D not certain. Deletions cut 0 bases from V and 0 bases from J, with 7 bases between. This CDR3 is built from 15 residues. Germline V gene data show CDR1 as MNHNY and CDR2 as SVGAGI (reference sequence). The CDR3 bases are TGTGCCAGCAGTTACTCCCAGCCGAGCACAGATACGCAGTATTTT. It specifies CASSYSQPSTDTQYF.

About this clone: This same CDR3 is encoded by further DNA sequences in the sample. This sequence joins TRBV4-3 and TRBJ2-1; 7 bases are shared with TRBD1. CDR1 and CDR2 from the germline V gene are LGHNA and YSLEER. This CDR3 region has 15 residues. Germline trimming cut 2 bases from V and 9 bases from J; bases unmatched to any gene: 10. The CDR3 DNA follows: TGCGCCAGCAGCCAACCCCTGAGGGGGCTCAGTGAGCAGTTCTTC. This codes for CASSQPLRGLSEQFF.

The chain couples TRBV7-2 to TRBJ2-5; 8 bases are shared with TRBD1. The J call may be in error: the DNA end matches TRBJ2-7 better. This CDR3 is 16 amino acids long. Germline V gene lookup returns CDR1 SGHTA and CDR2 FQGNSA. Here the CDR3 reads CASSRRTGSRTYEQYF. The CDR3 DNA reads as TGTGCCAGCAGCCGTCGGACAGGGTCACGGACCTACGAGCAGTACTTC.

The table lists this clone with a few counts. For the CDR3, the DNA is TGTGCCAGCAGCTTGGAGGACAGGGATGAGCAGTTCTTC. This sequence encodes CASSLEDRDEQFF. This chain connects TRBV5-6 to TRBJ2-1, with TRBD1 matching over 8 bases. After removal of 0 bases from V and 8 bases from J, the junction contained 1 base not matched to a gene. Germline CDR1 and CDR2: SGHDT and YYEEEE. The CDR3 has 13 amino acids.

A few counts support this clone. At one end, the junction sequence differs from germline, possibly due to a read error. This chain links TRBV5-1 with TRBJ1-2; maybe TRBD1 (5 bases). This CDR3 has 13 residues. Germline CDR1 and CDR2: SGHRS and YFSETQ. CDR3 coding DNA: TGCGCCAGCAGCTCGACGGGGCAGGGCAACCTATACTTC. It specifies CASSSTGQGNLYF.

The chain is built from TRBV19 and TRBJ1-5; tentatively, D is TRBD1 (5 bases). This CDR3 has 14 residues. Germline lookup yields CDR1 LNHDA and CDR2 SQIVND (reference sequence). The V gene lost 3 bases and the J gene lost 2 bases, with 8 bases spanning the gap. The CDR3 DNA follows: TGTGCCAGTAGTATCCGCAGGGGCAATCAGCCCCAGCATTTT. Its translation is CASSIRRGNQPQHF.

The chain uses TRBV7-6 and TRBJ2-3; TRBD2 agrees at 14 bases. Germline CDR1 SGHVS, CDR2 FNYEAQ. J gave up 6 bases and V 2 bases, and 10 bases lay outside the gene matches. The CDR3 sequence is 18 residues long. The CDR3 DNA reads TGTGCCAGCAGCTTACAGGCGGGACTAGCGGGGGCCGGGGATACGCAGTATTTT. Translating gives CASSLQAGLAGAGDTQYF. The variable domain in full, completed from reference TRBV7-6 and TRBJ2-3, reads GAGVSQSPRYKVTKRGQDVALRCDPISGHVSLYWYRQALGQGPEFLTYFNYEAQQDKSGLPNDRFSAERPEGSISTLTIQRTEQRDSAMYRCASSLQAGLAGAGDTQYFGPGTRLTVL.

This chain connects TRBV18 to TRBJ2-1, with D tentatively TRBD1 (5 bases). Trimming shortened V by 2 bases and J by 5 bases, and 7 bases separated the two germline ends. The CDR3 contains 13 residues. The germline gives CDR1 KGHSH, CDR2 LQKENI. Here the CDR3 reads CASSPSQDNEQFF. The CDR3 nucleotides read TGTGCCAGCTCACCATCACAGGACAATGAGCAGTTCTTC.